These T cell receptor beta chains were read from a single sample in a study of Ad26.COV2.S vaccination and SARS-CoV-2 variants. Sequencing used immunoSEQ multiplex PCR; TCRdb keeps in-frame clones, though not all of them. Found here are around 380,000 clones, around 85% of them singletons; the top ten hold 3.5%. The sample was peripheral blood, taken in a trial of Ad26.COV2.S vaccine versus placebo. Source of these receptors: a person between 18 and 59 years old who received the Ad26.COV2.S COVID-19 vaccine or a placebo. Both conserved end residues are part of each CDR3. The D gene is left open where the match is weak. Size is omitted from some rows. Given values are once, few, many or a class for expanded clones.

j_call d_call v_call clone_size cdr3_aa cdr3_nt
TRBJ2-2 NA TRBV3-1/TRBV3-2 NA CASSQEDRLTGELFF TGTGCCAGCAGCCAAGAAGACAGGCTCACCGGGGAGCTGTTTTTT
TRBJ1-2 NA TRBV7-9 NA CASSLGQDLNYGYTF TGTGCCAGCAGCTTAGGACAGGACCTTAACTATGGCTACACCTTC
TRBJ2-7 NA TRBV4-2 NA CASSQEMRTAAFYEQYF TGTGCCAGCAGCCAAGAAATGCGCACGGCGGCATTCTACGAGCAGTACTTC
TRBJ1-2 NA TRBV6-5 NA CASSSGTDYGYTF TGTGCCAGCAGTTCCGGGACGGACTATGGCTACACCTTC
TRBJ2-1 NA TRBV7-2 NA CASSPTTTSAFF TGTGCCAGCAGCCCGACTACAACAAGCGCGTTCTTC
TRBJ1-2 TRBD1 TRBV29-1 NA CSVWTGANYGYTF TGCAGCGTATGGACAGGGGCTAACTATGGCTACACCTTC
TRBJ2-3 NA TRBV30 once CAWSVGTDTQYF TGTGCCTGGAGTGTGGGCACAGATACGCAGTATTTT
TRBJ1-2 NA TRBV5-4 NA CASTQLQLGWQNGYTF TGTGCCAGCACGCAGCTCCAACTGGGGTGGCAGAATGGCTACACCTTC
TRBJ1-5 NA TRBV21-1 NA CASSKPRGWNQPQHF TGTGCCAGCAGCAAACCCAGGGGATGGAATCAGCCCCAGCATTTT
TRBJ1-2 TRBD1 TRBV9 NA CASSVEGTGSYGYTF TGTGCCAGCAGCGTAGAAGGGACAGGGAGTTATGGCTACACCTTC
TRBJ1-4 NA TRBV15 NA CATSRGGHEKLFF TGTGCCACCAGCAGGGGGGGTCATGAAAAACTGTTTTTT
TRBJ1-1 NA TRBV7-2 NA CASSQDRNTEAFF TGTGCCAGCAGTCAGGACAGAAACACTGAAGCTTTCTTT
TRBJ2-7 TRBD2 TRBV6-6 few CASSYSTSGYYEQYF TGTGCCAGCAGTTACTCGACTAGCGGCTACTACGAGCAGTACTTC
TRBJ1-5 NA TRBV5-5 NA CASSLEAGGNQPQHF TGTGCCAGCAGCTTGGAGGCAGGGGGCAATCAGCCCCAGCATTTT
TRBJ1-6 TRBD1 TRBV4-3 NA CASSQPRHGTDNSPLHF TGCGCCAGCAGCCAACCCCGACATGGGACAGATAATTCACCCCTCCACTTT
TRBJ2-7 NA TRBV2 NA CASSGSGGSSSYEQYF TGTGCCAGCAGTGGTTCCGGGGGCTCAAGCTCCTACGAGCAGTACTTC
TRBJ1-3 TRBD1 TRBV29-1 NA CSVEEFRDRATGNTIYF TGCAGCGTTGAAGAGTTCCGGGACAGGGCCACCGGAAACACCATATATTTT
TRBJ2-7 NA TRBV7-2 once CASSLVFRHGAYEQYF TGTGCCAGCAGCTTAGTTTTTAGACACGGAGCCTACGAGCAGTACTTC
TRBJ1-1 NA TRBV6-5 NA CASSSPQGLATEAFF TGTGCCAGCAGTTCTCCCCAGGGGCTCGCCACTGAAGCTTTCTTT
TRBJ1-5 NA TRBV6-5 NA CATVWEPLSNQPQHF TGTGCCACGGTCTGGGAACCCCTAAGCAATCAGCCCCAGCATTTT
TRBJ2-1 NA TRBV5-1 NA CASSLVTKSSYNEQFF TGCGCCAGCAGCTTGGTGACGAAGAGCTCCTACAATGAGCAGTTCTTC
TRBJ2-5 TRBD1 TRBV5-8 NA CASSLRGRGRQETQYF TGTGCCAGCAGCTTAAGGGGAAGGGGGCGACAAGAGACCCAGTACTTC
TRBJ2-3 NA TRBV5-1 NA CASSQRGTQYF TGCGCCAGCAGTCAGAGGGGCACGCAGTATTTT
TRBJ2-7 NA TRBV10-1 NA CASSDRGRDGAYEQYF TGCGCCAGCAGTGACCGAGGTAGAGATGGGGCCTACGAGCAGTACTTC
TRBJ1-6 TRBD1 TRBV27 NA CASSQQTGGQNSPLHF TGTGCCAGCAGTCAACAAACAGGGGGCCAAAATTCACCCCTCCACTTT
TRBJ1-1 NA TRBV6-6 NA CASSQGRLQSNTEAFF TGTGCCAGCAGTCAGGGCCGGCTCCAATCCAACACTGAAGCTTTCTTT
TRBJ2-3 TRBD2 TRBV7-6 once CASSSPTSAGDTQYF TGTGCCAGCAGCTCTCCGACTAGCGCAGGGGATACGCAGTATTTT
TRBJ2-3 NA TRBV5-1 NA CASSLGHRTDTQYF TGCGCCAGCAGCTTGGGACATCGCACAGATACGCAGTATTTT
TRBJ2-7 TRBD1 TRBV29-1 once CSVEVPGQSYEQYF TGCAGCGTTGAAGTCCCGGGACAGTCCTACGAGCAGTACTTC
TRBJ2-2 NA TRBV7-9 NA CASSLVRGQTGELFF TGTGCCAGCAGCTTAGTCAGGGGCCAAACCGGGGAGCTGTTTTTT
TRBJ2-7 NA TRBV6-6 NA CASSYSTTVLEQYF TGTGCCAGCAGTTACTCGACCACGGTCCTGGAGCAGTACTTC
TRBJ2-7 TRBD2 TRBV10-3 NA CAITPSGSYEQYF TGTGCCATCACCCCTAGCGGATCCTACGAGCAGTACTTC
TRBJ2-3 NA TRBV11-2 NA CASSLVGQTGDTQYF TGTGCCAGCAGCTTAGTGGGTCAAACCGGAGATACGCAGTATTTT
TRBJ1-1 NA TRBV6-1 once CASSEPRTAFF TGTGCCAGCAGTGAACCCAGGACGGCTTTCTTT
TRBJ1-4 NA TRBV29-1 NA CSVGEFVGEKLFF TGCAGCGTTGGAGAATTCGTAGGCGAAAAACTGTTTTTT
TRBJ1-2 NA TRBV14 NA CASSPRLRTNYGYTF TGTGCCAGCAGCCCTAGACTCAGGACCAACTATGGCTACACCTTC
TRBJ1-1 NA TRBV7-9 NA CASSLGRSWDTEAFF TGTGCCAGCAGCTTAGGGAGGTCGTGGGACACTGAAGCTTTCTTT
TRBJ2-1 NA TRBV18 NA CASSLSGDLLYNEQFF TGTGCCAGCTCCCTATCGGGGGACCTCTTGTACAATGAGCAGTTCTTC
TRBJ2-7 TRBD2 TRBV5-4 NA CASSQAGIHYEQYF TGTGCCAGCAGCCAAGCGGGGATCCACTACGAGCAGTACTTC
TRBJ2-7 TRBD1 TRBV6-5 NA CASSYSRTGVEQYF TGTGCCAGCAGTTACTCACGGACAGGGGTCGAGCAGTACTTC
TRBJ2-2 TRBD2 TRBV7-2 NA CASNGGTSQTGELFF TGTGCCAGCAACGGGGGGACTAGCCAAACCGGGGAGCTGTTTTTT
TRBJ2-3 NA TRBV29-1 NA CSADTFTDTQYF TGCAGCGCGGACACGTTCACAGATACGCAGTATTTT
TRBJ2-1 TRBD2 TRBV18 NA CASSPPVSSGVDEQFF TGTGCCAGCTCACCACCGGTTTCTAGCGGGGTAGATGAGCAGTTCTTC
TRBJ2-3 NA TRBV9 NA CASSVTWNTDTQYF TGTGCCAGCAGCGTAACTTGGAACACAGATACGCAGTATTTT
TRBJ2-6 NA TRBV15 once CATSRGGLGANVLTF TGTGCCACCAGCAGAGGAGGACTGGGGGCCAACGTCCTGACTTTC
TRBJ1-2 NA TRBV11-2 NA CASSLAVNYGYTF TGTGCCAGCAGCTTAGCAGTTAACTATGGCTACACCTTC
TRBJ2-3 TRBD2 TRBV5-1 NA CASSLGLAGSTDTQYF TGCGCCAGCAGCTTGGGACTAGCGGGGAGCACAGATACGCAGTATTTT